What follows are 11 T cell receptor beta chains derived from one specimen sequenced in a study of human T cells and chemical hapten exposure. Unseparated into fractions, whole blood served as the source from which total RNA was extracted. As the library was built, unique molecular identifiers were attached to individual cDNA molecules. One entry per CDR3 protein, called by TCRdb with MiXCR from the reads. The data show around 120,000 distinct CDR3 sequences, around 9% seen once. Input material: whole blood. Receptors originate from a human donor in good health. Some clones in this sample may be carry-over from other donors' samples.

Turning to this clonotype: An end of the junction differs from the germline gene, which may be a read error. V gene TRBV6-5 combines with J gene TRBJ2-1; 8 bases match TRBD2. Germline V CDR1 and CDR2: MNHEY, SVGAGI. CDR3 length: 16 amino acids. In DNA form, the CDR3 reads TGTGCCAGCAATTACTCCGGGACTAGAGTAGGCAATGAGCAGTTCTTC. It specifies CASNYSGTRVGNEQFF.

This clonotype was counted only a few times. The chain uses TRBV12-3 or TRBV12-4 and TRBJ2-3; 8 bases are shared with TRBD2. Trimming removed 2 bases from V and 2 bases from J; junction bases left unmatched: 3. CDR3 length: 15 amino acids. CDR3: CASSLRTSYTDTQYF. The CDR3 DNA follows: TGTGCCAGCAGTTTACGGACTAGCTACACAGATACGCAGTATTTT.

The CDR3 DNA reads TGCGCCAGCAGCTTGGGGACTAGCGGGATGGGAAACACCGGGGAGCTGTTTTTT. This sequence encodes CASSLGTSGMGNTGELFF. The rearrangement joins TRBV5-1 to TRBJ2-2, with TRBD2 matching 12 bases. From germline, CDR1 is SGHRS and CDR2 YFSETQ. The CDR3 length is 18 residues. V shed 0 bases and J 2 bases; nucleotides not matched to a gene: 5.

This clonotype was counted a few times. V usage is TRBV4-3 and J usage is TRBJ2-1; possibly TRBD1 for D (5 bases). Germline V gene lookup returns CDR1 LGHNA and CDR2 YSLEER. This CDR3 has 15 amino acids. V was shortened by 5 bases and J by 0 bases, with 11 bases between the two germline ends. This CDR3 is CASSADSSSYNEQFF. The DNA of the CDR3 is TGCGCCAGCAGCGCCGACAGTAGCTCCTACAATGAGCAGTTCTTC.

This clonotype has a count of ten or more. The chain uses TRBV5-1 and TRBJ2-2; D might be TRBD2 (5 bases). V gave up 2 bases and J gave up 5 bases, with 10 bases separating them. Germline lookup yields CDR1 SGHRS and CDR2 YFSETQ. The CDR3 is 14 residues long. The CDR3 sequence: CASSFEGVTGELFF. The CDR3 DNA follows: TGCGCCAGCAGCTTTGAGGGTGTAACCGGGGAGCTGTTTTTT.

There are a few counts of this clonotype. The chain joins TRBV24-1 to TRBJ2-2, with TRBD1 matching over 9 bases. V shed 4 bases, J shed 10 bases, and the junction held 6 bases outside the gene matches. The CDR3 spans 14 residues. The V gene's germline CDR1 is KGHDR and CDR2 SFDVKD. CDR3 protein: CATSDAGQGKELFF. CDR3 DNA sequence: TGTGCCACCAGTGACGCCGGACAGGGGAAGGAGCTGTTTTTT.

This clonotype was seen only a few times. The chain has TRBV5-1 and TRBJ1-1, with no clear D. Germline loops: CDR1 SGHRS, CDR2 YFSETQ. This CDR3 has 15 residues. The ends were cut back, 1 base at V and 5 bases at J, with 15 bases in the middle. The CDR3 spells CASSLRAGKETEAFF. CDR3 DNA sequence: TGCGCCAGCAGCTTGCGAGCTGGGAAGGAGACTGAAGCTTTCTTT.

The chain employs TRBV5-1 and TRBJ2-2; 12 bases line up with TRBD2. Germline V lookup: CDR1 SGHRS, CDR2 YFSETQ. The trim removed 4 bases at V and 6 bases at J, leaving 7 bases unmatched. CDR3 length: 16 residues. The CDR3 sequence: CASSSGLAGKPGELFF. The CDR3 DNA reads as TGCGCCAGCAGCAGTGGACTAGCGGGAAAACCCGGGGAGCTGTTTTTT.

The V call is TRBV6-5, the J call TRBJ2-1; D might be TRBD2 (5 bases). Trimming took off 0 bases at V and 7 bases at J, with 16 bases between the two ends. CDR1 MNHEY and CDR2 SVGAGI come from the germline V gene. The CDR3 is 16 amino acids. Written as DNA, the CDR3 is TGTGCCAGCAGTTACTCGCAAGGGTGGACTGGGAATGAGCAGTTCTTC. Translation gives CASSYSQGWTGNEQFF.

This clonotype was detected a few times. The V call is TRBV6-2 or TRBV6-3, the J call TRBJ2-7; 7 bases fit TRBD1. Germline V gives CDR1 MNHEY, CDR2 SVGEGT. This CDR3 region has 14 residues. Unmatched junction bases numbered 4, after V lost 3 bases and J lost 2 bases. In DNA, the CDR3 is TGTGCCAGCAGTTATGCGGACAGGACCTACGAGCAGTACTTC. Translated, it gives CASSYADRTYEQYF.

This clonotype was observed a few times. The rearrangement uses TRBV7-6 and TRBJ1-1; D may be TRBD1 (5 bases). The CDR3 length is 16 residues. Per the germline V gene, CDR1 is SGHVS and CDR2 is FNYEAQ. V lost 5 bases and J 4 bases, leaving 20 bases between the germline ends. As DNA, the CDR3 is TGTGCCAGCAGCCAGTCGGATAGGGGTGGGGGCACTGAAGCTTTCTTT. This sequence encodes CASSQSDRGGGTEAFF.